This T cell receptor (beta chain) was sequenced in a study of PD-L1 blockade in urothelial cancer. Noted time point: pretreatment peripheral blood. The protocol was immunoSEQ multiplex PCR, while the TCRdb copy is restricted to in-frame clones and leaves out a portion. The data hold tens of thousands of clones, with more than 70% observed a single time. The CDR3 extends over 14 amino acids. Germline loops: CDR1 SNHLY, CDR2 FYNNEI. J gave up 5 bases and V 7 bases, and 7 bases lay outside the gene matches. This receptor was identified in a man in his sixties with urothelial cancer. V is TRBV2 and J is TRBJ2-5, with 10 bases fitting TRBD1. Sequencing used PBMCs, obtained around atezolizumab (anti-PD-L1) treatment. The CDR3 DNA reads TGTGCCAGCAAAGGACAGGGGGAAGAGGAGACCCAGTACTTC. Translating it yields CASKGQGEEETQYF. The variable domain in full, with the rest retrieved from reference TRBV2 and TRBJ2-5, is EPEVTQTPSHQVTQMGQEVILRCVPISNHLYFYWYRQILGQKVEFLVSFYNNEISEKSEIFDDQFSVERPDGSNFTLKIRSTKLEDSAMYFCASKGQGEEETQYFGPGTRLLVL.